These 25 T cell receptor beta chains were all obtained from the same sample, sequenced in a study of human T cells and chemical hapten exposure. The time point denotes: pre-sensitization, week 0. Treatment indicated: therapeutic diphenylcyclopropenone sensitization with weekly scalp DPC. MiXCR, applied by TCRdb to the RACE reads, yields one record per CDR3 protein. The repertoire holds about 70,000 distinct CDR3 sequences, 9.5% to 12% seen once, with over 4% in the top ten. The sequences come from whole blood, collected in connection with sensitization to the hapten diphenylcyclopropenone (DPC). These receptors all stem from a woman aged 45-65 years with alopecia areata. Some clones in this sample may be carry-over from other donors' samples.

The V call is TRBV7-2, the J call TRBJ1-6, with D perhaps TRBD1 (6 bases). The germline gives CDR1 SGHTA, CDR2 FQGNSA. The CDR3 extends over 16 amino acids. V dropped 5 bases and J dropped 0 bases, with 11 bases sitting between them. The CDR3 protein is CASSIQGNSYNSPLHF. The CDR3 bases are TGTGCCAGCAGCATACAGGGCAACTCCTATAATTCACCCCTCCACTTT.

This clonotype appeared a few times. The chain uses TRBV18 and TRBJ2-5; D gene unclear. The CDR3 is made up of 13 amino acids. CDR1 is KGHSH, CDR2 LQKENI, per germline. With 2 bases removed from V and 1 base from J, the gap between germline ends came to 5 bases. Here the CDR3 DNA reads TGTGCCAGCTCACCAAATACCCAAGAGACCCAGTACTTC. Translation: CASSPNTQETQYF.

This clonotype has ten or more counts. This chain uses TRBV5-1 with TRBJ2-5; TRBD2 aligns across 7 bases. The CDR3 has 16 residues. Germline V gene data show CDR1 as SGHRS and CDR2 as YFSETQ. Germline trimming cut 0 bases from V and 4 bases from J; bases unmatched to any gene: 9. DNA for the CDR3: TGCGCCAGCAGCTTGGAAGTCAGAGCGGGGCGAGAGACCCAGTACTTC. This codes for CASSLEVRAGRETQYF.

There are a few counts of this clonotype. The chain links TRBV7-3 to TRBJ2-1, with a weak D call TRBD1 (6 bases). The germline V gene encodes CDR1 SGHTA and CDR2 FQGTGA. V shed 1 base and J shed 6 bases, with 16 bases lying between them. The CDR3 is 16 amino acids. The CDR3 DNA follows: TGTGCCAGCAGCTTAAATCGGCAGGGGCGAGGCAATGAGCAGTTCTTC. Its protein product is CASSLNRQGRGNEQFF.

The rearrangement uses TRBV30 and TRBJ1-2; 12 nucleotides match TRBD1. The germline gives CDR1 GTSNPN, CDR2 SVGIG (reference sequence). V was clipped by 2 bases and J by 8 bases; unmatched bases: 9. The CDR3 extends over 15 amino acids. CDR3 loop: CAWSTSGTGGRGYTF. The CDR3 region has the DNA TGTGCCTGGAGTACCTCCGGGACAGGGGGCCGGGGCTACACCTTC.

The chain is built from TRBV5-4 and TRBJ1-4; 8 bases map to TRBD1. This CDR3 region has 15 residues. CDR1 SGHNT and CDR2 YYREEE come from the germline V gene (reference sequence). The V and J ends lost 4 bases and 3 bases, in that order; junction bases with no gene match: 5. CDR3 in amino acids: CASSGKTGANEKLFF. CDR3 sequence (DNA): TGTGCCAGCAGCGGAAAGACAGGGGCTAATGAAAAACTGTTTTTT.

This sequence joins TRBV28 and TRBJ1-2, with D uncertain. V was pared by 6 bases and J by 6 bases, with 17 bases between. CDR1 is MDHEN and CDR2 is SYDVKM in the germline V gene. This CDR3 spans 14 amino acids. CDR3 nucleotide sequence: TGTGCCAGCAGGACACACGGTGTGGCGCATGGCTACACCTTC. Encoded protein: CASRTHGVAHGYTF.

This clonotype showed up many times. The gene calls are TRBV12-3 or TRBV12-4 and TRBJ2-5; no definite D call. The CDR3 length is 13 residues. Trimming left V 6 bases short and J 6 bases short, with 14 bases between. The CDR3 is CASSKGPLKTQYF. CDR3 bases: TGTGCCAGCAGCAAAGGGCCTCTGAAGACCCAGTACTTC.

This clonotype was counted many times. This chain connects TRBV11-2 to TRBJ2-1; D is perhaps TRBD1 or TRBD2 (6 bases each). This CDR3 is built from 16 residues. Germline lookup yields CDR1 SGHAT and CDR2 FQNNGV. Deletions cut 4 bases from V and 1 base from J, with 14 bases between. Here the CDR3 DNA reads TGTGCCAGCAGCTCCCTTGGGGGGCTGTCCTACAATGAGCAGTTCTTC. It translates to CASSSLGGLSYNEQFF. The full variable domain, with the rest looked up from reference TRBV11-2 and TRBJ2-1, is EAGVAQSPRYKIIEKRQSVAFWCNPISGHATLYWYQQILGQGPKLLIQFQNNGVVDDSQLPKDRFSAERLKGVDSTLKIQPAKLEDSAVYLCASSSLGGLSYNEQFFGPGTRLTVL.

CDR3 sequence (DNA): TGTGCCAGCAGCTTAGATGCAGGGGGGACCTACGAGCAGTACTTC. Its protein is CASSLDAGGTYEQYF. The gene calls are TRBV7-9 and TRBJ2-7, with a possible D match to TRBD1 (7 bases). There are 15 residues in the CDR3. V lost 1 base and J lost 2, with 12 bases in between. CDR1 is SEHNR and CDR2 is FQNEAQ in the germline V gene (reference sequence).

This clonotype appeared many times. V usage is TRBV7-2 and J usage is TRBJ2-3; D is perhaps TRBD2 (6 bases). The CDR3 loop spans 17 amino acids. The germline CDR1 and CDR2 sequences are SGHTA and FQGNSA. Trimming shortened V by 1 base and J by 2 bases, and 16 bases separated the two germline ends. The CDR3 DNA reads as TGTGCCAGCAGCTTAGGGGGCGGGGACTCCTCCACAGATACGCAGTATTTT. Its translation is CASSLGGGDSSTDTQYF.

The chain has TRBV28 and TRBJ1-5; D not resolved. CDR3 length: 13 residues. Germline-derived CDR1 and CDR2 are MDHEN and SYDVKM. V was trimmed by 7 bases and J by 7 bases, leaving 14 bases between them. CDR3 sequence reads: CASIKVGRQPQHF. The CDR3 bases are TGTGCCAGCATTAAAGTAGGGCGACAGCCCCAGCATTTT.

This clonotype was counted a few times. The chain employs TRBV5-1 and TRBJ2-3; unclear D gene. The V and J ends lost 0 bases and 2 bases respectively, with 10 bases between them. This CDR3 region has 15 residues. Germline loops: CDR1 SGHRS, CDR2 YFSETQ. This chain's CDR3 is CASSLAGLPTDTQYF. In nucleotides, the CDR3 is TGCGCCAGCAGCTTGGCAGGCCTACCCACAGATACGCAGTATTTT. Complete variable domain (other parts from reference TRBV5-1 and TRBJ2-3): KAGVTQTPRYLIKTRGQQVTLSCSPISGHRSVSWYQQTPGQGLQFLFEYFSETQRNKGNFPGRFSGRQFSNSRSEMNVSTLELGDSALYLCASSLAGLPTDTQYFGPGTRLTVL.

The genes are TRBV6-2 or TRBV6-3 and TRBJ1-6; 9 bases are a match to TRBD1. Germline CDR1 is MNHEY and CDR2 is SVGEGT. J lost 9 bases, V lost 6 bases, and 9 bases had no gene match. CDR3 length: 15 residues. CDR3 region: CASRTIRTGVSPLHF. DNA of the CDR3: TGTGCCAGCAGAACGATCCGGACAGGGGTTTCACCCCTCCACTTT.

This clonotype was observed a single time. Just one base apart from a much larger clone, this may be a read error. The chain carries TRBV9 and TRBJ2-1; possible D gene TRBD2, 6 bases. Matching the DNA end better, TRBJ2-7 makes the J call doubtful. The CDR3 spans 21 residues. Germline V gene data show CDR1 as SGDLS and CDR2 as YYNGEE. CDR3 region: CASSGTLKNPGDGSSYNEQYF. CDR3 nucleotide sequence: TGTGCCAGCAGCGGAACACTTAAGAACCCGGGGGATGGCTCTTCCTACAATGAGCAGTACTTC.

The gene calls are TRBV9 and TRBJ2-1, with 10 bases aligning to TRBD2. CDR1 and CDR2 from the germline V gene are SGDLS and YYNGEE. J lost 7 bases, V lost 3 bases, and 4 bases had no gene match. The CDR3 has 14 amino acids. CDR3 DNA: TGTGCCAGCAGCGGTAGCGGGAGGCATAATGAGCAGTTCTTC. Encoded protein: CASSGSGRHNEQFF.

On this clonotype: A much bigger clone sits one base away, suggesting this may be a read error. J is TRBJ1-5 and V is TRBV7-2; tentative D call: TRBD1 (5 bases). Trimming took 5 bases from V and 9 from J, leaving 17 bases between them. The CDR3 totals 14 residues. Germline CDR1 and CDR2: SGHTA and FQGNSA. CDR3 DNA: TGTGCCAGCAGCCCAAATGCGGGGACTCGGCCCCAGCATTTT. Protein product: CASSPNAGTRPQHF.

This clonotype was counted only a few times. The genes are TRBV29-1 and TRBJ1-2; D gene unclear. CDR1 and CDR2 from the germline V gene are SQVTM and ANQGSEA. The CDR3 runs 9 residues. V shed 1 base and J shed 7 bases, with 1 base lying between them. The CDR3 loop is CSVEGGYTF. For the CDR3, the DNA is TGCAGCGTTGAAGGTGGCTACACCTTC.

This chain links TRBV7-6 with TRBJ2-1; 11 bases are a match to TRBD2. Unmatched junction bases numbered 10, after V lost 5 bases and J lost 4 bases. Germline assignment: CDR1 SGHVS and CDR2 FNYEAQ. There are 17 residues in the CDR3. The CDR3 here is CASSLLAGGSFYNEQFF. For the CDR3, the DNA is TGTGCCAGCAGCCTTCTAGCGGGAGGTTCTTTTTACAATGAGCAGTTCTTC.

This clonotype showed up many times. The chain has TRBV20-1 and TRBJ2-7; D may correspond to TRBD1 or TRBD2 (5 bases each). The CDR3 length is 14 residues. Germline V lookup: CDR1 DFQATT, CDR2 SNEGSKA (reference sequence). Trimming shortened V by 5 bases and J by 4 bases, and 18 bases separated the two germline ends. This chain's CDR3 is CSARDGQRLYEQYF. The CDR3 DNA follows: TGCAGTGCTCGGGACGGCCAGAGGTTGTACGAGCAGTACTTC.

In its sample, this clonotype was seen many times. CDR3 coding DNA: TGTGCCAGCAGTTACCGGGGGACTAGCGGACGGAGCGGGGAGCTGTTTTTT. Translated, it gives CASSYRGTSGRSGELFF. This chain links TRBV6-7 with TRBJ2-2; 11 bases agree with TRBD2. TRBV6-7 belongs to the ORF category, with a function that is uncertain. V shed 2 bases and J 7 bases; nucleotides not matched to a gene: 9. The CDR3 has 17 amino acids.

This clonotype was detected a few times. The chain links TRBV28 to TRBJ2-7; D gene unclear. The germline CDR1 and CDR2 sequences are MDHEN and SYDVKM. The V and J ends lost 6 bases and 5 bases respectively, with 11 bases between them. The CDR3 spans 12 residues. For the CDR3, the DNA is TGTGCCAGCAGGAATAGGGTAAACGAGCAGTACTTC. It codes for CASRNRVNEQYF.

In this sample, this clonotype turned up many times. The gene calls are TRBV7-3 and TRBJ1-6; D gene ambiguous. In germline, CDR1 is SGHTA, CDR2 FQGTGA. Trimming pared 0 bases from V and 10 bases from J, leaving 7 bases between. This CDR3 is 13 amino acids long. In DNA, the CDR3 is TGTGCCAGCAGCTTAACCTCTGGATCACCCCTCCACTTT. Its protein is CASSLTSGSPLHF.

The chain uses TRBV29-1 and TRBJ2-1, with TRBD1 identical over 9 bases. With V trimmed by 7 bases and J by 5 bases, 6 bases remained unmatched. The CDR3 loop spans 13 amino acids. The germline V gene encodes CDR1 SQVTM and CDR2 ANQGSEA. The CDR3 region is CSAPGQGNNEQFF. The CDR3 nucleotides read TGCAGCGCCCCGGGACAGGGAAACAATGAGCAGTTCTTC.

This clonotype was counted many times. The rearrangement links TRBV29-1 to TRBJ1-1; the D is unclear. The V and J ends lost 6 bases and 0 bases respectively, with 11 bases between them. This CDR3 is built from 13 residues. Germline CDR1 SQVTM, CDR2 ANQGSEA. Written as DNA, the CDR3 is TGCAGCGTCCAGACAACTTTGAACACTGAAGCTTTCTTT. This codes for CSVQTTLNTEAFF.